Following are 6 T cell receptor beta chains from one sample sequenced in a study of blood T cells in healthy people across ages. PCR was performed a second time for about 6 to 12 cycles using a sample-barcoded 5' primer and a J-beta primer mix. Each CDR3 protein is one row after TCRdb ran MiXCR on the 5' RACE reads. The sample includes hundreds of thousands of distinct CDR3 sequences, under 30% of them seen just once. Sequences were obtained from blood. These receptors were taken from a woman older than 75 in good health.

A word on this clonotype: One end of the junction does not line up with germline, which may come from a read error. The chain links TRBV5-1 to TRBJ2-1; 7 nucleotides match TRBD1. The CDR3 runs 14 residues. Germline CDR1 reads SGHRS; CDR2 reads YFSETQ. For the CDR3, the DNA is TGCACCAGCTCTCCGGGACAGACCAACAATGAGCAGTTCTTC. This gives the protein CTSSPGQTNNEQFF.

The rearrangement links TRBV7-8 to TRBJ2-2, with TRBD2 matching over 10 bases. CDR1 and CDR2 from the germline V gene are SGHVS and FQNEAQ. The CDR3 has 16 residues. The V gene end was trimmed by 5 bases and the J gene end by 3 bases; junction bases not matched to a gene: 6. The CDR3 protein is CASSGTAGGDTGELFF. For the CDR3, the DNA is TGTGCCAGCAGCGGGACAGCGGGGGGGGACACCGGGGAGCTGTTTTTT.

V is TRBV27 and J is TRBJ1-5; D call uncertain. Trimming stripped 5 bases from V and 6 bases from J, with 17 bases between. The length of the CDR3 is 15 residues. CDR1 MNHEY and CDR2 SMNVEV come from the germline V gene (reference sequence). CDR3: CASSAVALSGQPQHF. The CDR3 DNA reads TGTGCCAGCAGTGCGGTGGCCCTGAGCGGTCAGCCCCAGCATTTT.

This clonotype was detected a few times. The chain employs TRBV11-2 and TRBJ2-3; possible D gene TRBD2, 7 bases. The CDR3 contains 13 residues. Germline values: CDR1 SGHAT, CDR2 FQNNGV. Trimming stripped 5 bases from V and 6 bases from J, with 12 bases between. The CDR3 loop reads CASSRGARDTQYF. DNA for the CDR3: TGTGCCAGCAGCCGGGGGGCGAGGGATACGCAGTATTTT.

This rearrangement joins TRBV6-1 to TRBJ1-2; no clear D. The germline V gene has CDR1 MNHNS and CDR2 SASEGT. The CDR3 has 14 residues. V gave up 2 bases and J gave up 4 bases, with 11 bases separating them. Written as DNA, the CDR3 is TGTGCCAGCAGTGAATACCGGGGTTCCTATGGCTACACCTTC. Its protein product is CASSEYRGSYGYTF.

This clonotype was observed a single time. A much larger clone is a single base away; this may be a read error. V is TRBV7-2 and J is TRBJ2-1; 13 bases agree with TRBD2. CDR3 length: 17 amino acids. Trimming cost V 5 bases and J 10 bases; bases outside gene matches: 14. Germline assignment: CDR1 SGHTA and CDR2 FQGNSA. This chain's CDR3 is CASSGNRLAGGLGEQFF. The CDR3 bases are TGTGCCAGCAGCGGCAACAGACTAGCGGGGGGCCTCGGGGAGCAGTTCTTC.